This T cell receptor beta chain stems from a study of CD8 T cell repertoires and HIV-1 epitope variants. A remark on this clone: The antigen is unknown.

Germline CDR1 LNHDA, CDR2 SQIVND (reference sequence). V lost 6 bases and J lost 6; bases outside the gene matches: 7. CDR3 length equals 13 residues. Only in-frame clones appear in the TCRdb table, and some are missing; sequencing was by immunoSEQ multiplex PCR. The sample lists 5,100 or so clones, 65% seen once, with 35% to 50% in the top ten. This chain joins TRBV19 and TRBJ1-2, with TRBD1 matching over 7 bases. The sequence came from a male donor with HIV. Material for sequencing was cultured CD8+ T cells derived from PBMCs. The CDR3 DNA follows: TGTGCCAGTAGGGCGAACAGGGGAGATGGCTACACCTTC. Translation gives CASRANRGDGYTF.